The clone carrying this TCR beta chain was counted once. This entry belongs to a study of cytomegalovirus exposure and HLA in healthy donors. Per germline, CDR1 MGHDK and CDR2 SYGVNS. CDR3 length: 14 amino acids. The ends were cut back, 6 bases at V and 1 base at J, with 13 bases in the middle. Vbeta (60) and Jbeta (13) primers were used in the PCR. Method: immunoSEQ multiplex PCR; TCRdb's copy keeps in-frame clones and lacks some. The data show tens of thousands of clones, 65% to 80% seen once. The sequenced sample consisted of PBMCs. J is TRBJ2-7 and V is TRBV25-1, with D possibly matching TRBD1 (6 bases). The receptor comes from a man aged 25-40 years in good health and CMV-seronegative. This CDR3 is CASSHFRGSYEQYF. DNA for the CDR3: TGTGCCAGCAGCCATTTCAGGGGTTCCTACGAGCAGTACTTC.